The rows below give T cell receptor beta chains drawn from one sample of a study of cytomegalovirus exposure and HLA in healthy donors. The assay was immunoSEQ multiplex PCR, and TCRdb's table has in-frame clones only and misses some. The sample yields 100,000 to 150,000 clones, approximately 82% seen once. Material: PBMCs. These TCRs come from a boy between 2 and 15 years old in good health and CMV-seronegative. CDR3s include the opening cysteine and the closing phenylalanine or tryptophan. A D gene is named only where the DNA matches it firmly. Clone size is stated in some rows and not others, as once, few, many or a class when expanded.

TRBV10-3,NA,TRBJ1-1,NA,TGTGCCATCAGGCTCGGGGCTGAAGCTTTCTTT,CAIRLGAEAFF
TRBV15,TRBD2,TRBJ2-1,few,TGTGCCACCAGCAGACCCGGGGGGGGCGACTACAATGAGCAGTTCTTC,CATSRPGGGDYNEQFF
TRBV19,NA,TRBJ2-1,once,TGTGCCAGTAGTATACGGGGAGCACACAATGAGCAGTTCTTC,CASSIRGAHNEQFF
TRBV7-9,NA,TRBJ1-1,NA,TGTTCCAGCAGCGTATTACAGATGAACACTGAAGCTTTCTTT,CSSSVLQMNTEAFF
TRBV7-9,NA,TRBJ2-3,NA,TGTGCCAGCAGCCCCCGGGACACAGTAAGCACAGATACGCAGTATTTT,CASSPRDTVSTDTQYF
TRBV6-1,NA,TRBJ1-2,NA,TGTGCCAGCAGTGAGCCCCTTAGGAGGGGCTATGGCTACACCTTC,CASSEPLRRGYGYTF
TRBV5-1,TRBD2,TRBJ2-1,NA,TGCGCCAGCAGCTTGCGTCGGACTAGCGGCTCCTACAATGAGCAGTTCTTC,CASSLRRTSGSYNEQFF
TRBV18,NA,TRBJ2-1,NA,TGTGCCAGCTCACCTTCTCGGGGCAATGAGCAGTTCTTC,CASSPSRGNEQFF
TRBV5-6,NA,TRBJ1-2,few,TGTGCCAGCAGCTTGACCCCCGCGGTAGGACTAATTAACTATGGCTACACCTTC,CASSLTPAVGLINYGYTF
TRBV19,TRBD1,TRBJ1-2,NA,TGTGCCAGTAGTGCTTTTACAGGGGGCGCCTCCTATGGCTACACCTTC,CASSAFTGGASYGYTF
TRBV4-2,NA,TRBJ2-2,NA,TGTGCCAGCAGCGAAGGGACATACTTGAACACCGGGGAGCTGTTTTTT,CASSEGTYLNTGELFF
TRBV7-3,NA,TRBJ1-1,NA,TGTGCCAGCAGCTTAGGAGGGGAAGCTTTCTTT,CASSLGGEAFF
TRBV5-4,TRBD2,TRBJ2-1,NA,TGTGCCAGCAGCTTGGCCGTGACTAGCGGGAGGAATGAGCAGTTCTTC,CASSLAVTSGRNEQFF
TRBV27,TRBD1,TRBJ1-5,few,TGTGCCAGCAGTTCAGGACAGGGAGTTCAGCCCCAGCATTTT,CASSSGQGVQPQHF
TRBV6-1,TRBD2,TRBJ2-5,few,TGTGCCAGCAGTGAACAGGCGGGAGCTCAAGAGACCCAGTACTTC,CASSEQAGAQETQYF
TRBV14,NA,TRBJ1-1,once,TGTGCCAGCAGTCAGGAGGGGAACACTGAAGCTTTCTTT,CASSQEGNTEAFF
TRBV5-6,TRBD1,TRBJ1-1,once,TGTGCCAGCAGCTGGGACAGAATGAACACTGAAGCTTTCTTT,CASSWDRMNTEAFF
TRBV2,TRBD1,TRBJ1-1,NA,TGTGCCAGCAGGGGGACAGGGACGAACACTGAAGCTTTCTTT,CASRGTGTNTEAFF
TRBV18,NA,TRBJ1-2,NA,TGTGCCAGCTCACCACTTCCGGGGGACCCCTATGGCTACACCTTC,CASSPLPGDPYGYTF
TRBV6-5,NA,TRBJ1-2,NA,TGTGCCAGCAGTTACTCGAATGCCGGAGTAGAGGGCTACACCTTC,CASSYSNAGVEGYTF
TRBV4-1,TRBD2,TRBJ2-3,NA,TGCGCCAGCCAGCCAGGACTAGCGGCCACAGATACGCAGTATTTT,CASQPGLAATDTQYF
TRBV5-6,NA,TRBJ2-7,once,TGTGCCAGCAGACCTGGAGGGGGCGAGCAGTACTTC,CASRPGGGEQYF
TRBV25-1,NA,TRBJ1-2,NA,TGTGCCAGCAGGTGGGGCTCGTACGGGGGCTACACCTTC,CASRWGSYGGYTF
TRBV18,NA,TRBJ2-3,once,TGTGCCAGCTCACCCCCCTCTAGCACAGATACGCAGTATTTT,CASSPPSSTDTQYF
TRBV7-2,NA,TRBJ1-5,NA,TGTGCCAGCAGCTTAAATCGGTGGCAGCCCCAGCATTTT,CASSLNRWQPQHF
TRBV7-6,NA,TRBJ2-2,NA,TGTGCCAGCAGCTCACGGGACTACACCGGGGAGCTGTTTTTT,CASSSRDYTGELFF
TRBV4-2,TRBD1,TRBJ2-2,NA,TGTGCCAGCAGCCCCGGGACAGCCGTCACCGGGGAGCTGTTTTTT,CASSPGTAVTGELFF
TRBV2,TRBD1,TRBJ1-1,few,TGTGCCAGCAGTCGACAGGGCCTCGCTGAAGCTTTCTTT,CASSRQGLAEAFF
TRBV25-1,NA,TRBJ2-7,NA,TGTGCCAGCAGTGAATTACAGGGCCGGTTCATCTACGAGCAGTACTTC,CASSELQGRFIYEQYF
TRBV15,TRBD2,TRBJ2-2,NA,TGTGCCACCAGCAGAGAAGGCGGGAGGGGTACCGGGGAGCTGTTTTTT,CATSREGGRGTGELFF
TRBV6-4,TRBD2,TRBJ2-5,NA,TGTGCCAGCAGACTACTAGCGGGGGACGGGACCCAGTACTTC,CASRLLAGDGTQYF
TRBV7-2,TRBD2,TRBJ2-2,NA,TGTGCCAGCAGCGCCACACTAGCGGGGGGGCCCGGGGAGCTGTTTTTT,CASSATLAGGPGELFF
TRBV6-6,TRBD1,TRBJ2-2,few,TGTGCCAGCAGCCCCGGGACAGGGTGGGCCGGGGAGCTGTTTTTT,CASSPGTGWAGELFF
TRBV4-2,TRBD2,TRBJ2-3,NA,TGTGCCAGCAGCCCCCTGACTAGCGGGGTTGATACGCAGTATTTT,CASSPLTSGVDTQYF
TRBV9,TRBD2,TRBJ2-3,NA,TGTGCCAGCAGCGTGACTAGCGGGGCCACAGATACGCAGTATTTT,CASSVTSGATDTQYF
TRBV14,NA,TRBJ1-4,NA,TGTGCCAGCAGCCGTACACCGTATAATGAAAAACTGTTTTTT,CASSRTPYNEKLFF
TRBV9,NA,TRBJ2-1,NA,TGTGCCAGCAGCCCCCCTGGGGGCGCCTACAATGAGCAGTTCTTC,CASSPPGGAYNEQFF
TRBV19,TRBD1,TRBJ1-1,NA,TGTGCCAGTAGTAGGGGGACAGGGCTATGGAACACTGAAGCTTTCTTT,CASSRGTGLWNTEAFF
TRBV29-1,TRBD1,TRBJ1-1,NA,TGCAGCGTTGGCTTCGGCAGGGGGCGTGACGCTGAAGCTTTCTTT,CSVGFGRGRDAEAFF
TRBV9,NA,TRBJ1-3,NA,TGTGCCAGCAGCTCGCCGGGAGAGGACACCATCTCTGGAAACACCATATATTTT,CASSSPGEDTISGNTIYF
TRBV4-3,TRBD2,TRBJ2-5,few,TGCGCCAGCAGCCTCGCGGCTAGCGGGGACCAAGAGACCCAGTACTTC,CASSLAASGDQETQYF
TRBV27,NA,TRBJ2-5,NA,TGTGCCAGCAGTTCCCCCCTAAGGGGCTTGGAGACCCAGTACTTC,CASSSPLRGLETQYF
TRBV19,NA,TRBJ2-1,NA,TGTGCCAGTAGTGACTCTAGCTCCTACAATGAGCAGTTCTTC,CASSDSSSYNEQFF
TRBV5-6,NA,TRBJ2-7,NA,TGTGCCAGCAGCTCCGCGGACACTTTCTACGAGCAGTACTTC,CASSSADTFYEQYF
TRBV7-8,TRBD1,TRBJ1-1,NA,TGTGCCAGCAGCTCGCGGACAGGAACCTTGAACACTGAAGCTTTCTTT,CASSSRTGTLNTEAFF
TRBV2,TRBD2,TRBJ2-1,NA,TGTGCCAGCAGTGCGACTAGCGGGATGGGGAATGAGCAGTTCTTC,CASSATSGMGNEQFF
TRBV30,TRBD2,TRBJ2-2,once,TGTGCCTGGAGTGTCATGGCGGGAGGGCCTGGCGGGGAGCTGTTTTTT,CAWSVMAGGPGGELFF
TRBV10-3,TRBD2,TRBJ2-3,NA,TGTGCCATCAGTGAGCCTTGGACTAGCGGGAGTGAATCAGATACGCAGTATTTT,CAISEPWTSGSESDTQYF
TRBV6-1,TRBD1,TRBJ2-4,few,TGTGCCAGCAGTGAACCCAGGGGGCCGGTGGGGACTTTCAAAAACATTCAGTACTTC,CASSEPRGPVGTFKNIQYF
TRBV7-8,NA,TRBJ1-5,NA,TGTGCCAGCAGCTTAGACCTTCTCGCGGGTCAGCCCCAGCATTTT,CASSLDLLAGQPQHF
TRBV5-6,TRBD1,TRBJ2-3,NA,TGTGCCAGCAGCTTGGCGGGACAGGGGAACACAGATACGCAGTATTTT,CASSLAGQGNTDTQYF
TRBV6-5,NA,TRBJ1-1,NA,TGTGCCAGCAGTTACTCTAGGGGCTTCTCGAACACTGAAGCTTTCTTT,CASSYSRGFSNTEAFF
TRBV27,NA,TRBJ1-5,NA,TGTGCCAGCAGCCGTGGGGGGGGGAGTCAGCCCCAGCATTTT,CASSRGGGSQPQHF
TRBV14,NA,TRBJ1-4,NA,TGTGCCAGCAGCCAAGTCGGGGGAATAGTTGAAAAACTGTTTTTT,CASSQVGGIVEKLFF